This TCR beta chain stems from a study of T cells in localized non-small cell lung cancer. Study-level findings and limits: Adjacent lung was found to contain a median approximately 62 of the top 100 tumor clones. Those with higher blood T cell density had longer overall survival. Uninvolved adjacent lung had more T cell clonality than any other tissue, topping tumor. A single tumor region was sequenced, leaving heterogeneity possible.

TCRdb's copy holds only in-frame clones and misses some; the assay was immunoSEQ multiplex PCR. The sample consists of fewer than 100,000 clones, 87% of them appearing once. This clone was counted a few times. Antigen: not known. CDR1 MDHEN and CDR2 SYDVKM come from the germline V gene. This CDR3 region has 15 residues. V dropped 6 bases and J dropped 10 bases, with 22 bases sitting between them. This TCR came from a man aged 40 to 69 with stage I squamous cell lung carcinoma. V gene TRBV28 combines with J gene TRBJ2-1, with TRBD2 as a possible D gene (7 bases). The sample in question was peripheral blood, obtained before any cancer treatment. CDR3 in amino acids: CASRTLLGGAEEQFF. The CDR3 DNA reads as TGTGCCAGCAGAACCCTCCTGGGGGGGGCAGAAGAGCAGTTCTTC.